Presented here are 10 T cell receptor beta chains from one specimen sequenced in a study of response to subunit inactivated influenza vaccine. TCRdb analysed the RT-PCR reads with MiXCR anew, one entry per CDR3 protein. Here the sample spans about 780,000 distinct CDR3 sequences, approximately 17% being singletons. The sequencing here drew on PBMCs from blood, taken 4 to 6 days after vaccination. The receptors derive from a middle-aged man who received an inactivated influenza vaccine.

There are a few counts of this clonotype. The rearrangement uses TRBV15 and TRBJ1-1, with D possibly being TRBD1 (6 bases). Germline assignment: CDR1 LNHNV and CDR2 YYDKDF (reference sequence). V dropped 4 bases and J dropped 11 bases, with 11 bases sitting between them. This CDR3 has 11 amino acids. CDR3 protein: CATSKEGVAFF. In DNA, the CDR3 is TGTGCCACCAGCAAGGAGGGGGTTGCTTTCTTT.

The rearrangement uses TRBV3-1 and TRBJ2-7, with 10 bases fitting TRBD1. Germline V gene data show CDR1 as LGHDT and CDR2 as YNNKEL (reference sequence). V was clipped by 2 bases and J by 5 bases; unmatched bases: 3. The CDR3 contains 14 residues. The CDR3 bases are TGTGCCAGCAGCCAATGGGACAGGGGTCACGAGCAGTACTTC. Translating it yields CASSQWDRGHEQYF.

This clonotype was observed at least ten times. The chain links TRBV10-3 to TRBJ2-1; D is unresolved. This CDR3 is 13 amino acids long. Deletions cut 6 bases from V and 5 bases from J, with 11 bases between. Germline V gene data show CDR1 as ENHRY and CDR2 as SYGVKD. This CDR3 reads CAISLVVHNEQFF. For the CDR3, the DNA is TGTGCCATCAGCCTAGTGGTTCACAATGAGCAGTTCTTC.

This rearrangement joins TRBV12-3 or TRBV12-4 to TRBJ1-2; 7 nucleotides align to TRBD1. Trimming cost V 3 bases and J 4 bases; bases outside gene matches: 2. This CDR3 contains 13 residues. The CDR3 reads CASSFRTGYGYTF. CDR3 nucleotide sequence: TGTGCCAGCAGTTTTAGGACAGGCTATGGCTACACCTTC.

This clonotype came up many times. CDR3: CASSVRLTGELFF. The CDR3 region has the DNA TGTGCCAGCAGCGTAAGGTTAACCGGGGAGCTGTTTTTT. The chain combines TRBV7-9 with TRBJ2-2, with D uncertain. The V and J ends lost 5 bases and 5 bases respectively, with 9 bases between them. The CDR3 totals 13 residues. CDR1 and CDR2 (germline): SEHNR, FQNEAQ (reference sequence).

This clonotype was seen more than once but under ten times. The V call is TRBV10-3, the J call TRBJ2-3; TRBD2 matches 7 bases. The CDR3 consists of 14 residues. Losses at the gene ends were 7 bases for V and 4 bases for J; bases not matched to a gene: 8. Germline V gene data show CDR1 as ENHRY and CDR2 as SYGVKD. Here the CDR3 DNA reads TGTGCCATCACGCCGGGGCTAGCGGCAGATACGCAGTATTTT. Translation gives CAITPGLAADTQYF.

This clonotype rates as medium-sized. V and J are TRBV20-1 and TRBJ1-5, with TRBD1 matching over 7 bases. The CDR3 contains 13 residues. Germline V gene lookup returns CDR1 DFQATT and CDR2 SNEGSKA (reference sequence). The V and J ends lost 6 bases and 3 bases, in that order; junction bases with no gene match: 5. The CDR3 region is CSANEGANQPQHF. The DNA for the CDR3 is TGCAGTGCCAATGAGGGGGCCAATCAGCCCCAGCATTTT.

This chain links TRBV18 with TRBJ2-1, with 12 positions matching TRBD1. The CDR3 is made up of 15 amino acids. CDR1 and CDR2 (germline): KGHSH, LQKENI. Losses at the gene ends were 3 bases for V and 9 bases for J; bases not matched to a gene: 6. The CDR3 protein is CASSPLGQGAVEQFF. CDR3 sequence (DNA): TGTGCCAGCTCACCTTTGGGACAGGGGGCGGTTGAGCAGTTCTTC.

This rearrangement joins TRBV11-2 to TRBJ2-7; D may correspond to TRBD1 or TRBD2 (5 bases each). The CDR3 consists of 15 residues. Trimming pared 5 bases from V and 2 bases from J, leaving 16 bases between. Per the germline V gene, CDR1 is SGHAT and CDR2 is FQNNGV. CDR3 residues: CASSPGARTTYEQYF. CDR3 bases: TGTGCCAGCAGCCCCGGGGCACGAACTACCTACGAGCAGTACTTC.

V gene TRBV6-1 combines with J gene TRBJ2-3; TRBD1 aligns across 9 bases. CDR1 and CDR2 from the germline V gene are MNHNS and SASEGT. The CDR3 contains 15 residues. Trimming cost V 6 bases and J 3 bases; bases outside gene matches: 7. The CDR3 DNA follows: TGTGCCAGCAGGGACACAGGGGGCCGTACAGATACGCAGTATTTT. It specifies CASRDTGGRTDTQYF.